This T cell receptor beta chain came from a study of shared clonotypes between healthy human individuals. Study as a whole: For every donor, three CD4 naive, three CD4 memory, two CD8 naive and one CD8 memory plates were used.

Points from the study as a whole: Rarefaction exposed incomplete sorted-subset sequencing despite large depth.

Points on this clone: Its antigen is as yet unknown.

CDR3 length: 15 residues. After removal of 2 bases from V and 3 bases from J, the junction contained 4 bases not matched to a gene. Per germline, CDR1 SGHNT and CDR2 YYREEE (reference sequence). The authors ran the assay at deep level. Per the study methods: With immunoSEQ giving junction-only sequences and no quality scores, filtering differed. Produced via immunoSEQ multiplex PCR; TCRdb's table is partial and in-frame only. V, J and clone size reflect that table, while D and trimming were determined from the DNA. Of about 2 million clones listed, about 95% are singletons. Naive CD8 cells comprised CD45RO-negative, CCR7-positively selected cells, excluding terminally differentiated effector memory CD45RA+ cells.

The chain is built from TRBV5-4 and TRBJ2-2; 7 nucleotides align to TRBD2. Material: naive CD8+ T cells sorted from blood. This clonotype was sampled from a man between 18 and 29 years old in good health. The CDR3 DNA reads TGTGCCAGCAGCTTTGGGGCGGGAGACACCGGGGAGCTGTTTTTT. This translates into CASSFGAGDTGELFF.